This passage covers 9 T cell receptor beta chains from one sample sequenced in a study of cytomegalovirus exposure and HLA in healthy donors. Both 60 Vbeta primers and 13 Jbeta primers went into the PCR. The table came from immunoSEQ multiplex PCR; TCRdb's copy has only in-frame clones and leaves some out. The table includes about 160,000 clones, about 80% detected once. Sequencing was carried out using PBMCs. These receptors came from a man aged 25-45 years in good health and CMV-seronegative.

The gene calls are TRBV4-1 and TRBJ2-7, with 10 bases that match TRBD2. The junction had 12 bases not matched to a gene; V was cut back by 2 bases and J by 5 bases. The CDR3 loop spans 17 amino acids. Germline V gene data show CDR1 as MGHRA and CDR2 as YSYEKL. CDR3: CASSQPASGRASDEQYF. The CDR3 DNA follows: TGCGCCAGCAGCCAACCTGCCAGCGGGAGGGCCTCTGACGAGCAGTACTTC.

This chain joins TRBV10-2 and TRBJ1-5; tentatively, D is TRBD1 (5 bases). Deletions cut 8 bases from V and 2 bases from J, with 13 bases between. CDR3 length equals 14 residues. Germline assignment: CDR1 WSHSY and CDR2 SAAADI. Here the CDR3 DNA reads TGCGCCAGCGTCCCAGGGCTTGGCAATCAGCCCCAGCATTTT. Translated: CASVPGLGNQPQHF.

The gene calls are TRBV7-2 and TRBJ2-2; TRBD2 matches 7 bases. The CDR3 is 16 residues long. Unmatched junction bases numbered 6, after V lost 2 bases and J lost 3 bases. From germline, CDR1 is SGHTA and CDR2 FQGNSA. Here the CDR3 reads CASSLSGGMDTGELFF. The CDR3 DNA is TGTGCCAGCAGCTTATCCGGGGGGATGGACACCGGGGAGCTGTTTTTT.

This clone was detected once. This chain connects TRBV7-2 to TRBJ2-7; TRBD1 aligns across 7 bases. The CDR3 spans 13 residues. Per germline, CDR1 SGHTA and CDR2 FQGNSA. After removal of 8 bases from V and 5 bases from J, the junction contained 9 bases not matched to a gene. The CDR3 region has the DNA TGTGCCAGCGGGAGACAGGGTCCCCACGAGCAGTACTTC. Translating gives CASGRQGPHEQYF. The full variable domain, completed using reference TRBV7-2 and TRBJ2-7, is GAGVSQSPSNKVTEKGKDVELRCDPISGHTALYWYRQSLGQGLEFLIYFQGNSAPDKSGLPSDRFSAERTGGSVSTLTIQRTQQEDSAVYLCASGRQGPHEQYFGPGTRLTVT.

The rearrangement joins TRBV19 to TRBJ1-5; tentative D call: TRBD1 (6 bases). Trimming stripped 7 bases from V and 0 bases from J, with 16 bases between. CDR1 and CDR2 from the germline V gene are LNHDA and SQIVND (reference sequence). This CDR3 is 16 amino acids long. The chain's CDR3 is CASNYRAVNSNQPQHF. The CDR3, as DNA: TGTGCCAGTAATTACAGGGCAGTAAATAGCAATCAGCCCCAGCATTTT. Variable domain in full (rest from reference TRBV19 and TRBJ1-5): DGGITQSPKYLFRKEGQNVTLSCEQNLNHDAMYWYRQDPGQGLRLIYYSQIVNDFQKGDIAEGYSVSREKKESFPLTVTSAQKNPTAFYLCASNYRAVNSNQPQHFGDGTRLSIL.

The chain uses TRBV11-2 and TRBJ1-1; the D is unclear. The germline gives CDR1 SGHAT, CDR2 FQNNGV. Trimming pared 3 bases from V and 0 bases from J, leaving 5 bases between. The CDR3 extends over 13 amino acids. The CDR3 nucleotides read TGTGCCAGCAGCTTCATAGTGAACACTGAAGCTTTCTTT. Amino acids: CASSFIVNTEAFF.

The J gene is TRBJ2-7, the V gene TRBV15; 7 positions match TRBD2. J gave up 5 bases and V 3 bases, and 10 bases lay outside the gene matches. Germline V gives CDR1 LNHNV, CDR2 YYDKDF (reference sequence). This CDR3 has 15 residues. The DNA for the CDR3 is TGTGCCACCAGCAGGAGAGAGTCGGCGGGGGACGAGCAGTACTTC. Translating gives CATSRRESAGDEQYF.

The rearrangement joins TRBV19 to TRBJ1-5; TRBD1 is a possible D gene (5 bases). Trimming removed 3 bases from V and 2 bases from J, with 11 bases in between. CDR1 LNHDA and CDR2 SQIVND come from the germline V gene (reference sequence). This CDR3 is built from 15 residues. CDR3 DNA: TGTGCCAGTAGTATCCGGGGGATTGGCAATCAGCCCCAGCATTTT. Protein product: CASSIRGIGNQPQHF.

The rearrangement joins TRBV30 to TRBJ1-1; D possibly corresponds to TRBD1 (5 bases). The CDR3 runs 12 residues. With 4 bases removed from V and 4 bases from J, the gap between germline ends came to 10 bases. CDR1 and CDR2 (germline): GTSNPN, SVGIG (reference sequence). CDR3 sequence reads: CAWTGLGTEAFF. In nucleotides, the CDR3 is TGTGCCTGGACAGGGTTGGGCACTGAAGCTTTCTTT. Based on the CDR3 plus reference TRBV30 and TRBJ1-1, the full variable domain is SQTIHQWPATLVQPVGSPLSLECTVEGTSNPNLYWYRQAAGRGLQLLFYSVGIGQISSEVPQNLSASRPQDRQFILSSKKLLLSDSGFYLCAWTGLGTEAFFGQGTRLTVV.